This T cell receptor (delta chain) was obtained from a study of gamma-delta T cells after stem cell transplantation. TCRdb called clones anew from the RT-PCR reads with CATT. Of about 250 delta-chain clones in the sample, about 6.4% were seen once. In its sample, this clone is medium-sized. A far larger clone is one base from this, pointing to a likely read error. The same CDR3 is also encoded by other DNA sequences in this sample. The sample comprised gamma-delta T cells. This receptor was taken from a human donor. It is not recorded whose cells these are; they may come from a transplant donor.

For the CDR3, the DNA is TGTGCCTGTGACGCCCTAGGGCTGGGGGATCGCACCGATAAACTCATCTTT. Translating gives CACDALGLGDRTDKLIF. This sequence joins TRDV2 and TRDJ1; 9 bases map to TRDD3. Germline CDR1 reads GEAIGNYY; CDR2 reads EKD. The CDR3 totals 17 residues. The junction had 11 bases not matched to a gene; V was cut back by 3 bases and J by 1 base.